This note documents a single T cell receptor beta chain sequence. The antigen remains unidentified. V lost 5 bases and J lost 4, with 14 bases in between. This CDR3 has 14 amino acids. From germline, CDR1 is SGHVS and CDR2 FNYEAQ. The sample originates from a study of shared clonotypes between healthy human individuals. The study, taken as a whole, reports: In several donors, approximately 5% of naive CD4 clonotypes appeared in common.

Only in-frame clones appear in the TCRdb table, and some are missing; sequencing was by immunoSEQ multiplex PCR. The sample holds 900,000 to 1,200,000 clones, approximately 80% seen once. The receptor's source is a man younger than 35 in good health. Some clones in this sample may be carry-over from other donors' samples. The J gene is TRBJ1-2, the V gene TRBV7-6, with D perhaps TRBD1 (6 bases). Sequenced sample: memory CD4+ T cells from PBMCs. Sample subset: CD45RA-negative fraction. The CDR3 sequence is CASSPPGGAYGYTF. The CDR3 region has the DNA TGTGCCAGCAGCCCGCCCGGGGGGGCCTATGGCTACACCTTC. Full variable domain (remainder filled in from reference TRBV7-6 and TRBJ1-2): GAGVSQSPRYKVTKRGQDVALRCDPISGHVSLYWYRQALGQGPEFLTYFNYEAQQDKSGLPNDRFSAERPEGSISTLTIQRTEQRDSAMYRCASSPPGGAYGYTFGSGTRLTVV.